This T cell receptor (beta chain) comes out of a study of identical twins. TCRdb recomputed calls from the 5' RACE reads with MiXCR, one row per CDR3 protein. The repertoire holds roughly 1.6 million distinct CDR3 sequences, with roughly 35% as singletons. J lost 5 bases, V lost 6 bases, and 7 bases had no gene match. Germline loops: CDR1 MNHNS, CDR2 SASEGT. The CDR3 is 16 residues long. The origin of this receptor is a newborn girl in good health. The gene calls are TRBV6-1 and TRBJ2-3, with 14 bases identical to TRBD2. Sequenced material: cord blood. The CDR3 spells CASSLTSGRVRDTQYF. DNA for the CDR3: TGTGCCAGCAGCTTGACTAGCGGGAGGGTGAGAGATACGCAGTATTTT.